This record covers a single T cell receptor beta chain. The table lists this clone with a few counts. Its antigen target is currently unknown. The record has no base qualities; no much larger clone is one base away. From each donor, a single peripheral blood sample of approximately 0.11 L on average was drawn into heparinised tubes. Naive, central memory, regulatory and stem cell-like memory CD4+ T cells were sorted on a BD FACSAria II using a panel including CD45RO, CCR7, CD25, CD127, CD95 and CD27. Purity was above 95% for every sorted population. PBMCs were isolated right away by Lymphoprep density gradient centrifugation and were stained directly, without culture. So that batch effects would be minimized, each experiment stained and sorted samples in pairs, pairing one healthy donor with one patient. The data are from a study of beta chain features in type 1 diabetes (dated 2018 in TCRdb). Background on the whole study: Mean age, gender distribution, total cell number and subset yield did not differ between patients and healthy donors. Across all samples, fewer than 130 million sorted cells were examined, and cell number per subset correlated strongly with RNA yield. Regulatory and stem cell-like memory subsets were obtained from only 8 patients and roughly 8 healthy donors, while naive and central memory subsets were obtained from all 30 or so donors. The study compared the TCRB repertoires of sorted circulating CD4+ T cell subsets in recently diagnosed type 1 diabetes patients with those in matched healthy donors. Summary of the overall study and its limitations: At VDJ recombination sites, type 1 diabetes patients had fewer insertions and more deleted nucleotides, which implies abnormalities in thymic rearrangement. Shorter templates might be favored by PCR, yet because patient and control samples were amplified and corrected together, any such skew would affect both groups equally. Because cDNA was sequenced instead of genomic DNA, highly expressing activated cells could be over-represented, though the groups showed no difference in activation or CD3 levels. HLA sub-analyses involved small numbers of individuals, so any influence of HLA type on TCRB rearrangement remained unresolved. A moderate but significant shortening of TCRB CDR3 length was observed in type 1 diabetes patients in all four CD4+ subsets. The naive, central memory and regulatory TCRB repertoires appeared to resemble one another more closely among patients than among healthy donors.

The entire isolated RNA was reverse transcribed using the High Capacity cDNA Reverse Transcription Kit, and thus expressed TCRB transcripts were sequenced. Deep immunoSEQ sequencing was performed on naive, central memory and regulatory T cell samples, with an average of around 3.4 million total reads per sample. Sorted cells were lysed in RLT buffer, and RNA was extracted using DNase-treated RNeasy Micro or Mini kits according to cell number. Each cell subset was processed on its own to prevent cross-contamination, while patient and healthy donor samples were processed together. The immunoSEQ multiplex PCR was used to amplify TCRB sequences from cDNA, generating 87-bp fragments that spanned the CDR3 region. Sequencing of the amplicons was performed on the Illumina HiSeq platform. As for the original processing: Synthetic template baselines were used to correct PCR bias computationally, reads within Hamming distance 2 were collapsed, and singletons that could not be merged were discarded. By aligning reads against IMGT, V, D and J genes, CDR3 length, and insertions or deletions at six rearrangement sites were assigned. Within each subset, clonotype counts were normalized to sorted cell number, after which true diversity and Gini coefficients were computed with the tcR R package. Repertoire sharing was quantified using the overlap coefficient calculated on TCRB nucleotide sequences. TCRdb re-hosts the immuneACCESS table, in-frame sequences only. Its copies lack some clones; in the studies checked, an unresolved V gene accounts for under half of them, and the cause for the rest is not known. V, J and clone size are taken as reported in that table, and D and trimming were inferred from the DNA itself. This sample lists about 290,000 clones; 8% were detected once. The ten most abundant clones make up more than 0.9% of the sample.

The specimen was central memory CD4+ T cells from blood. This TCR was sampled from a woman between 18 and 29 years old in good health.

CDR3 reads: CASSLPLTGRDEKLFF. The DNA sequence is as follows: TGTGCCAGCAGCTTACCACTGACAGGGAGGGATGAAAAACTGTTTTTT. The receptor chain draws on TRBV7-8 and TRBJ1-4; 7 central bases correspond to TRBD1. Ends trimmed: V by 2 bases, J by 6 bases; bases unmatched to a gene: 9. CDR1 and CDR2 are read off the germline V gene as SGHVS and FQNEAQ. Including the terminal cysteine and phenylalanine, the CDR3 comprises 16 residues. The read is trimmed to its CDR3 DNA, 48 bases read in frame from base 1.